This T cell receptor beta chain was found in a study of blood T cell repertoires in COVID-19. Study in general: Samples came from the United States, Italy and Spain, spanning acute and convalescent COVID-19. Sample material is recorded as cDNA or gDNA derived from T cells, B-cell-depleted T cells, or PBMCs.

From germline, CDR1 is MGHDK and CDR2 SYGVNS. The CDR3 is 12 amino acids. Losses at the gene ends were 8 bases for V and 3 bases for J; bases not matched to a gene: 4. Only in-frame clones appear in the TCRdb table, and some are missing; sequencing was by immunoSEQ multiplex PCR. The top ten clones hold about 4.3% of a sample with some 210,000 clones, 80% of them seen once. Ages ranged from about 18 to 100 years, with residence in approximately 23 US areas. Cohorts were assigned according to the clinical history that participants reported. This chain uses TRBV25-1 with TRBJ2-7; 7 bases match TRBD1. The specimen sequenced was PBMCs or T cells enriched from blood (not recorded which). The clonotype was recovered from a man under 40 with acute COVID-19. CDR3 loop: CASSGQSYEQYF. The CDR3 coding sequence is TGTGCCAGCTCGGGACAGAGCTACGAGCAGTACTTC.